This entry is about one T cell receptor beta chain. This CDR3 spans 14 amino acids. CDR1 MNHNS and CDR2 SASEGT come from the germline V gene. Between the trimmed V and J ends, which lost 6 bases and 5 bases, there was a span of 13 bases. The sample originates from a study of CD4 and CD8 cells across lung adenocarcinoma regions. Donors had localized lung adenocarcinoma, a non-small cell lung cancer. TCRdb re-called the PCR reads through MiXCR, storing one row per CDR3 protein. The sample lists roughly 16,000 distinct CDR3 sequences; over 50% were seen once. The source material was CD8+ T cells from the center of a lung tumor. The source is a female donor with lung adenocarcinoma. The CD4 and CD8 labels of this study may be unreliable. This chain connects TRBV6-1 to TRBJ1-4; weak D call: TRBD1 (5 bases). The CDR3 coding sequence is TGTGCCAGCAGATCGGGACGGAGGAATGAAAAACTGTTTTTT. Protein product: CASRSGRRNEKLFF.